The entry that follows covers one T cell receptor (beta chain) sequence. The CDR3 is 16 amino acids. Per the germline V gene, CDR1 is SGHNT and CDR2 is YYREEE (reference sequence). V was pared by 3 bases and J by 8 bases, with 11 bases of the junction left unmatched. Assay: immunoSEQ multiplex PCR; the TCRdb copy retains only in-frame clones and omits some. The data contain around 130,000 clones, 84% of them seen just once; the ten biggest clones take up approximately 8.9%. This specimen comes from a study of blood T cell repertoires in COVID-19. This rearrangement joins TRBV5-4 to TRBJ1-4; 9 nucleotides match TRBD1. The origin of this receptor is a man younger than 45 with COVID-19, enrolled during active disease. Sequencing was done on a sample of peripheral blood. Here the CDR3 reads CASSSGAQGAGEKLFF. The CDR3 region has the DNA TGTGCCAGCAGCTCGGGAGCACAGGGGGCTGGGGAAAAACTGTTTTTT.